The clone carrying this T cell receptor beta chain was found many times. The target antigen is unknown. The data were obtained in a study of response to subunit inactivated influenza vaccine. Each CDR3 protein gets one entry after TCRdb re-called the RT-PCR reads with MiXCR. This sample yields some 640,000 distinct CDR3 sequences, of which roughly 14% are seen a single time; 5.5% to 7% belongs to the top ten. Study findings and constraints: Few additional T cells are recruited per seasonal influenza vaccination, authors suggested.

V gave up 3 bases and J gave up 7 bases; unmatched junction bases: 2. The CDR3 has 14 residues. This clonotype originated in a man between 45 and 60 years old who received an inactivated influenza vaccine. The sample was PBMCs from blood, taken roughly 15 days before vaccination. This sequence joins TRBV12-3 or TRBV12-4 and TRBJ2-1; 11 bases map to TRBD2. The CDR3 loop reads CASSFTSGGNEQFF. The CDR3, as DNA: TGTGCCAGCAGTTTTACTAGCGGGGGAAATGAGCAGTTCTTC.